This TCR beta chain stems from a study of cytomegalovirus exposure and HLA in healthy donors. Study-wide results and caveats: As a later analysis showed, a missense DCLRE1C variant was linked to trimming of TCR beta V- and J-genes. A reported reduction in N-insertions relative to the 666-donor mean was seen in an Asian-associated ancestry cluster in a later analysis. The listing of roughly 160 TCR beta chains classed them as cytomegalovirus-associated.

Points on this clone: Its antigen is unidentified.

60 Vbeta and 13 Jbeta primers were used in PCR. Sequencing used immunoSEQ multiplex PCR; TCRdb keeps in-frame clones, though not all of them. The sample yields about 160,000 clones, approximately 78% seen once. This CDR3 comprises 17 residues. V dropped 2 bases and J dropped 0; count of bases not matched to a gene: 8. Germline V gene sequence: CDR1 SGDLS, CDR2 YYNGEE. The TCR sequence derives from a male donor in good health and CMV-seronegative. The sequenced material came from PBMCs. The chain uses TRBV9 and TRBJ1-3, with 7 bases matching TRBD1. The CDR3 region has the DNA TGTGCCAGCAGCGTCTTTGACAGGGAGAGCTCTGGAAACACCATATATTTT. This gives the protein CASSVFDRESSGNTIYF.